This paragraph covers one T cell receptor (beta chain) sequence. This clone was counted once. Its antigen remains unidentified. No much larger clonotype is one base removed from it; base qualities were not supplied. These data originate in a study of CD4+ T cells in melanoma (dated by TCRdb to the early 2020s). Regarding the study in general: Neoantigen-specific CD4+ T cells in human melanoma were investigated in the study.

The donors were people with melanoma. Library prep was done by the immunoSEQ multiplex PCR assay. Here the immuneACCESS table is served through TCRdb, limited to in-frame sequences with V and J called. Missing clones are a known gap in these copies; in checked studies unresolved V genes cover under half, and the rest lacks a known reason. Counted in this sample were fewer than 20,000 clones; less than 85% of them appeared once. The biggest ten clones account for approximately 12% of the sample. V is reduced by 2 bases and J by 3 bases, leaving a spacing of 12 bases between them. Looking up the germline V gene yields CDR1 SGHRS and CDR2 YFSETQ. From the cysteine through the phenylalanine, the CDR3 covers 14 amino acids. Only the CDR3 part of the read is kept: 42 bases, read in frame from the first base. The research as a whole found: Neoantigen-specific CD4+ T cells were reported to be correlated with the function of CD8+ T cells, macrophages and B cells. Neoantigen-specific CD4+ T cells in melanoma were reported to show diverse differentiation states.

The chain is encoded by TRBV5-1 joined to TRBJ2-7; the best D guess is TRBD2, with 6 bases matching. The sequence came from a human donor with melanoma. Sequencing was performed on cells from a culture (not recorded whether cultured in vitro). The sequenced DNA is TGCGCCAGCAGCTTCGAGGACTACCACTACGAGCAGTACTTC. Translated, this gives CASSFEDYHYEQYF.